The clone carrying this T cell receptor beta chain has only a few counts. The antigen remains undetermined. The CDR3 has 18 amino acids. Germline CDR1 MNHEY, CDR2 SVGEGT. Trimming removed 5 bases from V and 8 bases from J; junction bases left unmatched: 16. From the reads, TCRdb called clonotypes with MiXCR, one entry per CDR3 protein. Counted here are about half a million distinct CDR3 sequences, roughly 42% occurring once; the ten biggest clones make up just under 45%. These data originate in a study of T cell repertoires in cytomegalovirus infection. The V call is TRBV6-2 or TRBV6-3, the J call TRBJ2-1, with 12 bases that match TRBD2. This sample comprised cultured PBMCs, obtained from culture after CMV antigen stimulation. This clonotype was sampled from a human donor in good health (CMV status not recorded). Some clones in this sample may be carry-over from other donors' samples. The CDR3 region has the DNA TGTGCCAGCAGTGAGGGACCTAGCGGGAGGGGGTTTTTGGATGAGCAGTTCTTC. It codes for CASSEGPSGRGFLDEQFF.